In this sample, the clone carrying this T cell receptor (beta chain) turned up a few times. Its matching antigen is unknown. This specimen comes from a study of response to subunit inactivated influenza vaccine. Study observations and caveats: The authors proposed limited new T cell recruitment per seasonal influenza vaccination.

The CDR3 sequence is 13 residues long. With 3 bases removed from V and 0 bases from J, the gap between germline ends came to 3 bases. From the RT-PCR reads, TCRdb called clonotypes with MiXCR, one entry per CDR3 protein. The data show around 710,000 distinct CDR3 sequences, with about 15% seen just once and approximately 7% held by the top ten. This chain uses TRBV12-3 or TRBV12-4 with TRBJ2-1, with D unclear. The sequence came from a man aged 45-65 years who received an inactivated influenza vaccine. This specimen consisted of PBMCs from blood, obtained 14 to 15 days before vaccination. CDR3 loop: CASSFYSYNEQFF. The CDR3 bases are TGTGCCAGCAGTTTCTACTCCTACAATGAGCAGTTCTTC.